This T cell receptor (beta chain) was captured in a study of OX40 agonist ivuxolimab in advanced cancers. The V and J ends lost 0 bases and 1 base, in that order; junction bases with no gene match: 3. The germline V gene encodes CDR1 SGDLS and CDR2 YYNGEE. The CDR3 extends over 15 amino acids. Assay: immunoSEQ multiplex PCR; the TCRdb copy retains only in-frame clones and omits some. The sample lists fewer than 90,000 clones; 86% were seen once. J is TRBJ2-5 and V is TRBV9; TRBD2 agrees at 7 bases. This receptor was identified in an adult with an advanced solid tumor such as melanoma, head and neck, liver or kidney cancer. The specimen comprised CD4+ or CD8+ T cells sorted from blood, sampled in a trial of the OX40 agonist ivuxolimab. The CDR3 bases are TGTGCCAGCAGCGTAGCGGCTAGCGGCCAAGAGACCCAGTACTTC. This encodes CASSVAASGQETQYF.